Shown below are 22 T cell receptor beta chains from a single sample sequenced in a study of patients and donors after allogeneic stem cell transplantation (dated by TCRdb to the early 2020s). Library construction relied on RT-PCR. The listed sequencing device is NextSeq 550. TCRdb handled the public reads itself, with Q25 trimming in fastp and clone calling in MiXCR, and kept productive beta chains. Duplicate CDR3 protein sequences are folded into a single record with the most common DNA and genes. This sample lists about a million distinct CDR3 sequences; more than 15% were detected once. The ten largest clonotypes hold 5% to 6.5% of the sample. Sequencing was performed on blood, either unsorted or a sorted T cell fraction (not recorded which). The receptors stem from a human donor who was either an allogeneic HSCT recipient or a stem cell or donor lymphocyte infusion donor (not recorded which). It is not recorded whose cells these are; they may come from a transplant donor.

The genes are TRBV10-3 and TRBJ1-3; tentative D call: TRBD1 (5 bases). V lost 4 bases and J lost 3, with 13 bases in between. The CDR3 totals 15 residues. The germline V gene encodes CDR1 ENHRY and CDR2 SYGVKD. Here the CDR3 DNA reads TGTGCCATCAGTGCAACCGGGACGGGTGGAAACACCATATATTTT. Translating it yields CAISATGTGGNTIYF.

This clonotype came up many times. The chain carries TRBV12-3 or TRBV12-4 and TRBJ2-3, with 12 bases aligning to TRBD2. Trimming took 7 bases from V and 2 from J; bases not matched to a gene: 4. The CDR3 is made up of 15 amino acids. This CDR3 reads CASTLAGGSTDTQYF. The CDR3 region has the DNA TGTGCCAGCACTCTAGCGGGAGGGTCCACAGATACGCAGTATTTT.

This clonotype was counted between two and nine times. The chain combines TRBV5-1 with TRBJ2-1; no definite D call. This CDR3 has 17 residues. Trimming removed 0 bases at V and 0 bases at J, with 13 bases between. The germline gives CDR1 SGHRS, CDR2 YFSETQ. DNA of the CDR3: TGCGCCAGCAGCTTGGTATGGCACCTCAGCTCCTACAATGAGCAGTTCTTC. As protein: CASSLVWHLSSYNEQFF.

V and J are TRBV14 and TRBJ2-4; D might be TRBD2 (5 bases). The length of the CDR3 is 13 residues. Germline V lookup: CDR1 SGHDN, CDR2 FVKESK. V was clipped by 0 bases and J by 10 bases, with 10 bases between them. The CDR3 DNA reads as TGTGCCAGCAGCCAAGATGGCCGGGGAATTCAGTACTTC. This gives the protein CASSQDGRGIQYF.

This clonotype has ten or more counts. This rearrangement joins TRBV10-3 to TRBJ2-7; no definite D call. The CDR3 is made up of 14 amino acids. Germline values: CDR1 ENHRY, CDR2 SYGVKD. Trimming left V 3 bases short and J 0 bases short, with 9 bases between. The CDR3 DNA reads as TGTGCCATCAGTGATCCAAGTCTCTCCTACGAGCAGTACTTC. Translating it yields CAISDPSLSYEQYF.

This chain links TRBV7-3 with TRBJ1-6, with D possibly being TRBD1 (6 bases). The V and J ends lost 5 bases and 9 bases respectively, with 17 bases between them. This CDR3 is built from 15 residues. From germline, CDR1 is SGHTA and CDR2 FQGTGA. CDR3 loop: CASSPRARDTSPLHF. The CDR3 DNA is TGTGCCAGCAGCCCACGGGCGAGGGACACTTCACCCCTCCACTTT.

This clonotype was detected only a few times. The chain recombines TRBV12-5 with TRBJ2-3; D call uncertain. The CDR3 totals 13 residues. V gave up 6 bases and J gave up 8 bases, with 15 bases separating them. Germline values: CDR1 LGHNT, CDR2 FRNRAP. The CDR3 nucleotides are TGTGCTAGTGGACCCGGACCGCGAGGTACGCAGTATTTT. Its translation: CASGPGPRGTQYF.

The rearrangement uses TRBV7-2 and TRBJ2-5, with D unresolved. CDR1 is SGHTA, CDR2 FQGNSA, per germline. CDR3 length equals 15 residues. With 0 bases removed from V and 3 bases from J, the gap between germline ends came to 11 bases. In DNA form, the CDR3 reads TGTGCCAGCAGCTTAGCTATCCGGAAGGAAGAGACCCAGTACTTC. Translation: CASSLAIRKEETQYF.

In its sample, this clonotype was seen many times. The rearrangement links TRBV6-5 to TRBJ1-3; D unclear. There are 17 residues in the CDR3. The V and J ends lost 2 bases and 0 bases respectively, with 14 bases between them. CDR1 is MNHEY, CDR2 SVGAGI, per germline. CDR3 nucleotide sequence: TGTGCCAGCAGTTACGCTATCACAGCCGACTCTGGAAACACCATATATTTT. Protein: CASSYAITADSGNTIYF.

The gene calls are TRBV2 and TRBJ2-1; D uncertain. V lost 7 bases to trimming and J lost 7 bases, with 14 bases between them. CDR3 size: 13 residues. Germline loops: CDR1 SNHLY, CDR2 FYNNEI. The CDR3 DNA sequence: TGTGCCAGCACTCCCCTAGGGCGGAATGAGCAGTTCTTC. This encodes CASTPLGRNEQFF.

This clonotype was seen a few times. In nucleotides, the CDR3 is TGCGCCAGCAGCCAAGATAGGCAGGACTATGGCTACACCTTC. Translated, it gives CASSQDRQDYGYTF. The V call is TRBV4-1, the J call TRBJ1-2, with D unresolved. Trimming took off 0 bases at V and 3 bases at J, with 8 bases between the two ends. There are 14 residues in the CDR3. From germline, CDR1 is MGHRA and CDR2 YSYEKL.

This clonotype was found a few times. The CDR3 reads CATSRDPPRLTQRDEQFF. For the CDR3, the DNA is TGTGCCACCAGCAGAGATCCCCCCAGACTTACTCAGAGGGATGAGCAGTTCTTC. The rearrangement links TRBV15 to TRBJ2-1; possibly TRBD2 for D (5 bases). Germline V CDR1 and CDR2: LNHNV, YYDKDF (reference sequence). The CDR3 loop spans 18 amino acids. Trimming removed 0 bases from V and 8 bases from J, with 23 bases in between. Together with reference TRBV15 and TRBJ2-1, the CDR3 gives the full variable domain: DAMVIQNPRYQVTQFGKPVTLSCSQTLNHNVMYWYQQKSSQAPKLLFHYYDKDFNNEADTPDNFQSRRPNTSFCFLDIRSPGLGDTAMYLCATSRDPPRLTQRDEQFFGPGTRLTVL.

This clonotype was observed a few times. This chain uses TRBV10-3 with TRBJ2-1, with TRBD1 identical over 7 bases. Germline loops: CDR1 ENHRY, CDR2 SYGVKD. The CDR3 is 12 amino acids. With 7 bases clipped from V and 8 bases from J, the junction kept 5 bases outside the gene matches. The CDR3 sequence is CAIMNRGYEQFF. The CDR3 DNA sequence: TGTGCCATCATGAACAGGGGCTATGAGCAGTTCTTC.

The rearrangement joins TRBV18 to TRBJ2-5; 10 nucleotides match TRBD2. Trimming cost V 2 bases and J 4 bases; bases outside gene matches: 7. The CDR3 runs to 16 residues. Germline loops: CDR1 KGHSH, CDR2 LQKENI. CDR3 sequence: CASSPTAPSGRETQYF. In DNA, the CDR3 is TGTGCCAGCTCACCAACTGCTCCTAGCGGGAGAGAGACCCAGTACTTC. Full variable domain (rest looked up from reference TRBV18 and TRBJ2-5): NAGVMQNPRHLVRRRGQEARLRCSPMKGHSHVYWYRQLPEEGLKFMVYLQKENIIDESGMPKERFSAEFPKEGPSILRIQQVVRGDSAAYFCASSPTAPSGRETQYFGPGTRLLVL.

J is TRBJ1-1 and V is TRBV18; D call uncertain. The V gene lost 2 bases and the J gene lost 6 bases, with 10 bases spanning the gap. Germline CDR1 KGHSH, CDR2 LQKENI. This CDR3 has 13 residues. CDR3 DNA: TGTGCCAGCTCACCAAAGGCGGGCGCTGAAGCTTTCTTT. It translates to CASSPKAGAEAFF.

This clonotype was seen a handful of times. The V gene is TRBV20-1, the J gene TRBJ1-1; D might be TRBD1 (5 bases). The CDR3 has 14 amino acids. V was clipped by 3 bases and J by 3 bases, with 14 bases between them. CDR1 and CDR2 from the germline V gene are DFQATT and SNEGSKA (reference sequence). CDR3 amino acids: CSASSGFQYTEAFF. DNA for the CDR3: TGCAGTGCTAGCTCAGGGTTTCAGTACACTGAAGCTTTCTTT.

This clonotype has only a few counts. The rearrangement links TRBV6-2 or TRBV6-3 to TRBJ1-1; D might be TRBD1 (6 bases). The CDR3 consists of 17 residues. The V gene lost 5 bases and the J gene lost 4 bases, with 23 bases spanning the gap. CDR1 and CDR2 (germline): MNHEY, SVGEGT. The DNA of the CDR3 is TGTGCCAGCAGTCAATTAACAGGGATTCCGTGGGTCACTGAAGCTTTCTTT. Protein product: CASSQLTGIPWVTEAFF.

This chain joins TRBV4-2 and TRBJ2-5; D ambiguous. Germline values: CDR1 LGHNA, CDR2 YNFKEQ. The V and J ends lost 0 bases and 3 bases respectively, with 14 bases between them. The CDR3 loop spans 16 amino acids. The CDR3 protein is CASSQDPVDGEETQYF. In nucleotides, the CDR3 is TGTGCCAGCAGCCAAGATCCGGTCGACGGAGAAGAGACCCAGTACTTC.

This CDR3 is CASSLAGRGTSYGYTF. Here the CDR3 DNA reads TGTGCCAGCAGCTTAGCGGGGCGAGGGACGAGCTATGGCTACACCTTC. The V and J genes are TRBV7-9 and TRBJ1-2, with D perhaps TRBD1 (5 bases). Trimming shortened V by 0 bases and J by 4 bases, and 15 bases separated the two germline ends. The CDR3 runs to 16 residues. CDR1 and CDR2 (germline): SEHNR, FQNEAQ (reference sequence).

The chain uses TRBV5-6 and TRBJ2-5; possibly TRBD1 for D (5 bases). Germline values: CDR1 SGHDT, CDR2 YYEEEE. The CDR3 contains 14 residues. Trimming cost V 3 bases and J 5 bases, with 14 bases left between them. In nucleotides, the CDR3 is TGTGCCAGCAGCTCCGAGACAGTTCGGGAGACCCAGTACTTC. Its translation is CASSSETVRETQYF.

Only a few counts were recorded for this clonotype. The chain joins TRBV2 to TRBJ1-6; 9 nucleotides line up with TRBD1. This CDR3 has 15 residues. Germline V gene sequence: CDR1 SNHLY, CDR2 FYNNEI. V lost 8 bases and J lost 9; bases outside the gene matches: 11. CDR3 protein: CASHFGTGRSSPLHF. The CDR3 region has the DNA TGTGCCAGCCACTTCGGGACAGGGAGGAGTTCACCCCTCCACTTT.

The chain couples TRBV15 to TRBJ1-5; TRBD1 might be the D (5 bases). Germline CDR1 and CDR2: LNHNV and YYDKDF (reference sequence). V lost 0 bases, J lost 1 base, and 10 bases lay in between. CDR3 length: 16 residues. The CDR3 bases are TGTGCCACCAGCAGAGATCACGGGGGAAGCAATCAGCCCCAGCATTTT. Amino acids: CATSRDHGGSNQPQHF.